A single sample is the source of the 22 T cell receptor beta chains below, sequenced in a study of blood T cell repertoires in COVID-19. Measured with immunoSEQ multiplex PCR; TCRdb has only the in-frame clones, and not every one. The sample lists roughly 60,000 clones, over 80% occurring once. The material sequenced was peripheral blood. Receptors originate from a man aged 25-45 years with COVID-19, enrolled during active disease.

This chain links TRBV9 with TRBJ2-1; 12 bases fit TRBD2. Germline V CDR1 and CDR2: SGDLS, YYNGEE. The CDR3 is made up of 16 amino acids. Unmatched junction bases numbered 5, after V lost 3 bases and J lost 4 bases. CDR3 DNA sequence: TGTGCCAGCAGCGCAACTAGCGGGAGGAGGTACAATGAGCAGTTCTTC. Translation: CASSATSGRRYNEQFF.

The V and J genes are TRBV7-6 and TRBJ2-4; TRBD1 matches at 9 bases. The CDR3 has 15 amino acids. Trimming took 5 bases from V and 1 from J; bases not matched to a gene: 3. CDR1 is SGHVS and CDR2 is FNYEAQ in the germline V gene. CDR3 in amino acids: CASSRGTGAKNIQYF. CDR3 bases: TGTGCCAGCAGCCGCGGGACAGGGGCCAAAAACATTCAGTACTTC.

This clone was seen only once. The chain is built from TRBV7-2 and TRBJ1-6; the D gene is possibly TRBD1 (5 bases). CDR1 SGHTA and CDR2 FQGNSA come from the germline V gene. The CDR3 has 15 amino acids. Trimming cost V 5 bases and J 5 bases, with 13 bases left between them. As DNA, the CDR3 is TGTGCCAGCAGCCCTGGGGAGGGACATAATTCACCCCTCCACTTT. Translation: CASSPGEGHNSPLHF.

The chain is built from TRBV11-2 and TRBJ2-2, with D perhaps TRBD2 (5 bases). From germline, CDR1 is SGHAT and CDR2 FQNNGV. Trimming removed 5 bases from V and 1 base from J, with 8 bases in between. The CDR3 has 14 amino acids. The CDR3 spells CASSRRGNTGELFF. As DNA, the CDR3 is TGTGCCAGCAGCCGACGGGGGAACACCGGGGAGCTGTTTTTT.

By share of the sample, this clone is medium-sized. The V and J genes are TRBV6-4 and TRBJ2-1, with TRBD2 as a possible D gene (6 bases). This CDR3 contains 14 residues. V was pared by 2 bases and J by 6 bases, with 11 bases between. Germline CDR1 is MRHNA and CDR2 is SNTAGT. The CDR3 coding sequence is TGTGCCAGCAGTGACCTGGCGGGAATCAATGAGCAGTTCTTC. Protein: CASSDLAGINEQFF.

Only a few counts were recorded for this clone. The chain is built from TRBV24-1 and TRBJ1-5, with D possibly being TRBD1 (6 bases). The CDR3 length is 16 residues. The V end lost 4 bases, the J end lost 4 bases, and 16 bases lay between the germline ends. CDR1 is KGHDR and CDR2 is SFDVKD in the germline V gene. The CDR3 protein is CATSDETGRDNQPQHF. CDR3 in DNA: TGTGCCACCAGTGACGAGACAGGTCGGGATAATCAGCCCCAGCATTTT.

In its sample, this clone was seen once. The V and J genes are TRBV19 and TRBJ2-7; 14 bases map to TRBD2. The CDR3 runs 16 residues. V gave up 4 bases and J gave up 5 bases; unmatched junction bases: 7. Germline V CDR1 and CDR2: LNHDA, SQIVND (reference sequence). CDR3 sequence: CASSKDGLAGGDEQYF. CDR3 DNA sequence: TGTGCCAGTAGTAAAGACGGACTAGCGGGAGGCGACGAGCAGTACTTC.

The rearrangement uses TRBV28 and TRBJ1-6; 7 positions agree with TRBD1. This CDR3 has 15 residues. Germline V CDR1 and CDR2: MDHEN, SYDVKM. Trimming at V came to 1 base and at J to 6 bases, leaving 3 bases not matched to a gene. CDR3 sequence (DNA): TGTGCCAGCAGTTTATTCTCAGGGGGTAATTCACCCCTCCACTTT. Residues: CASSLFSGGNSPLHF. The entire variable domain, with the rest obtained from reference TRBV28 and TRBJ1-6, is as follows: DVKVTQSSRYLVKRTGEKVFLECVQDMDHENMFWYRQDPGLGLRLIYFSYDVKMKEKGDIPEGYSVSREKKERFSLILESASTNQTSMYLCASSLFSGGNSPLHFGNGTRLTVT.

The chain uses TRBV28 and TRBJ1-2; possibly TRBD1 for D (6 bases). Trimming removed 6 bases at V and 8 bases at J, with 16 bases between. The germline CDR1 and CDR2 sequences are MDHEN and SYDVKM. This CDR3 is 13 amino acids long. CDR3 residues: CASRPSADSGYTF. Here the CDR3 DNA reads TGTGCCAGCAGACCATCGGCGGACAGCGGCTACACCTTC.

V usage is TRBV21-1 and J usage is TRBJ1-2; the table's D call TRBD1 went unverified against the DNA. TRBV21-1 is an annotated pseudogene. This CDR3 contains 12 residues. This chain's CDR3 is CASTGRSGGYTF. CDR3 bases: TGTGCCAGCACCGGCAGGTCAGGTGGCTACACCTTC.

This clone was found a few times. V and J are TRBV4-2 and TRBJ1-3, with a possible D match to TRBD1 (6 bases). The CDR3 runs to 16 residues. Between the trimmed V and J ends, which lost 0 bases and 1 base, there was a span of 10 bases. CDR1 and CDR2 (germline): LGHNA, YNFKEQ. The DNA of the CDR3 is TGTGCCAGCAGCCAAGAATACAGGGAGTCTGGAAACACCATATATTTT. It is translated as CASSQEYRESGNTIYF.

This chain links TRBV2 with TRBJ2-2; no definite D call. Germline values: CDR1 SNHLY, CDR2 FYNNEI. V was pared by 3 bases and J by 4 bases, with 9 bases between. The CDR3 is 14 amino acids. The CDR3 DNA reads as TGTGCCAGCAGTGACGCAGGTCGCACCGGGGAGCTGTTTTTT. Translating it yields CASSDAGRTGELFF. The entire variable domain, with the rest obtained from reference TRBV2 and TRBJ2-2, is as follows: EPEVTQTPSHQVTQMGQEVILRCVPISNHLYFYWYRQILGQKVEFLVSFYNNEISEKSEIFDDQFSVERPDGSNFTLKIRSTKLEDSAMYFCASSDAGRTGELFFGEGSRLTVL.

Comments on this clone: A read error may account for a junction end that differs from germline. This chain uses TRBV7-7 with TRBJ2-1; 9 positions agree with TRBD2. The germline gives CDR1 SSHAT, CDR2 FNYEAQ (reference sequence). This CDR3 spans 15 amino acids. CDR3: CASSLLTSGYNEQFF. The CDR3 DNA is TGTGCTAGCAGCTTATTGACTAGCGGTTACAATGAGCAGTTCTTC.

The rearrangement links TRBV2 to TRBJ1-1; D may be TRBD1 (5 bases). This CDR3 has 14 residues. Germline V gives CDR1 SNHLY, CDR2 FYNNEI. V lost 6 bases, J lost 3 bases, and 14 bases lay in between. The CDR3 DNA reads TGTGCCAGCAGGGCCACAGGCAAGGACACTGAAGCTTTCTTT. Amino acid sequence: CASRATGKDTEAFF. Looking up the rest from reference TRBV2 and TRBJ1-1 gives the full variable domain: EPEVTQTPSHQVTQMGQEVILRCVPISNHLYFYWYRQILGQKVEFLVSFYNNEISEKSEIFDDQFSVERPDGSNFTLKIRSTKLEDSAMYFCASRATGKDTEAFFGQGTRLTVV.

J is TRBJ2-2 and V is TRBV9; D unresolved. The ends were cut back, 2 bases at V and 5 bases at J, with 4 bases in the middle. Germline V lookup: CDR1 SGDLS, CDR2 YYNGEE. The CDR3 totals 12 residues. The CDR3 DNA is TGTGCCAGCAGCGTCCATACCGGGGAGCTGTTTTTT. This codes for CASSVHTGELFF.

This sequence joins TRBV9 and TRBJ1-4, with D maybe TRBD1 (6 bases). The CDR3 consists of 15 residues. Germline V CDR1 and CDR2: SGDLS, YYNGEE. Trimming shortened V by 2 bases and J by 0 bases, and 8 bases separated the two germline ends. The CDR3 sequence is CASSVTGTTNEKLFF. Written as DNA, the CDR3 is TGTGCCAGCAGCGTTACAGGGACAACTAATGAAAAACTGTTTTTT.

This clone has a single count. The V gene is TRBV15, the J gene TRBJ1-6; D remains unclear. V was pared by 0 bases and J by 7 bases, with 13 bases between. The CDR3 loop spans 16 amino acids. CDR1 and CDR2 (germline): LNHNV, YYDKDF (reference sequence). CDR3 region: CATSRDSNTGNSPLHF. The CDR3 DNA sequence: TGTGCCACCAGCAGAGATTCGAACACGGGGAATTCACCCCTCCACTTT.

CDR3 bases: TGTGCCAGCAGTTACTCGAGGTCAGGGGACTACGAGCAGTACTTC. It yields the protein CASSYSRSGDYEQYF. The chain recombines TRBV6-5 with TRBJ2-7, with D possibly TRBD1 on 6 matching bases. V lost 0 bases to trimming and J lost 3 bases, with 12 bases between them. Germline V gives CDR1 MNHEY, CDR2 SVGAGI. The CDR3 covers 15 residues.

V usage is TRBV11-1 and J usage is TRBJ2-1, with TRBD2 matching over 11 bases. Trimming cost V 5 bases and J 6 bases; bases outside gene matches: 6. The germline V gene encodes CDR1 SGHAT and CDR2 FQDESV (reference sequence). The CDR3 covers 15 residues. The CDR3 protein is CASSQSTSGSNEQFF. Written as DNA, the CDR3 is TGTGCCAGCAGCCAAAGCACTAGCGGGAGCAATGAGCAGTTCTTC.

The chain couples TRBV5-1 to TRBJ2-3; 9 nucleotides line up with TRBD2. This CDR3 has 16 amino acids. V lost 3 bases, J lost 9 bases, and 14 bases stayed unmatched. CDR1 and CDR2 (germline): SGHRS, YFSETQ. CDR3 DNA sequence: TGCGCCAGCAGCTATTACGGGGTAGCGGGAGAGGAGACGCAGTATTTT. It encodes CASSYYGVAGEETQYF.

J is TRBJ2-1 and V is TRBV3-1 (or the pseudogene TRBV3-2); D remains ambiguous. V gave up 5 bases and J gave up 7 bases, with 6 bases separating them. The CDR3 consists of 11 residues. Germline CDR1 is LGHDT and CDR2 is YNNKEL (reference sequence). CDR3 DNA sequence: TGTGCCAGCAGCGGCGGTAATGAGCAGTTCTTC. It codes for CASSGGNEQFF.

This clone has a handful of counts. V and J are TRBV9 and TRBJ1-3, with TRBD1 matching over 8 bases. Trimming took 3 bases from V and 3 from J; bases not matched to a gene: 2. CDR3 length: 14 residues. Germline V gene sequence: CDR1 SGDLS, CDR2 YYNGEE. The CDR3 DNA follows: TGTGCCAGCAGCGCGACAGGGGTTGGAAACACCATATATTTT. Translation: CASSATGVGNTIYF.